The 4 T cell receptor beta chains listed next were all sequenced from one sample in a study of identical twins. TCRdb itself ran the 5' RACE reads through MiXCR, one entry per CDR3 protein. The sample includes about 520,000 distinct CDR3 sequences, approximately 22% of them seen just once. The same data also contributed to another study, on T cells expressing NK-cell markers.

The sample taken for sequencing was CD4+ T cells sorted from blood. These receptors were taken from a woman aged 18-29 years in good health.

This clonotype turned up a few times. The chain employs TRBV12-3 or TRBV12-4 and TRBJ1-4, with 8 bases identical to TRBD1. The CDR3 covers 14 residues. Unmatched junction bases numbered 11, after V lost 4 bases and J lost 13 bases. For the CDR3, the DNA is TGTGCCAGCAGTTCCGGGACAGGCTTATCAGGACTGTTTTTT. This translates into CASSSGTGLSGLFF.

This clonotype was seen a single time. This rearrangement joins TRBV18 to TRBJ2-2, with D possibly TRBD1 on 6 matching bases. The V end lost 3 bases, the J end lost 4 bases, and 15 bases lay between the germline ends. The length of the CDR3 is 16 residues. The V gene's germline CDR1 is KGHSH and CDR2 LQKENI. The CDR3 loop reads CASSPTGSSGTGELFF. CDR3 nucleotides: TGTGCCAGCTCACCGACAGGAAGTTCGGGCACCGGGGAGCTGTTTTTT.

This clonotype was observed a few times. The chain has TRBV20-1 and TRBJ2-5; TRBD2 agrees at 10 bases. Unmatched junction bases numbered 9, after V lost 7 bases and J lost 1 base. Germline CDR1 reads DFQATT; CDR2 reads SNEGSKA (reference sequence). This CDR3 spans 15 amino acids. In DNA, the CDR3 is TGCAGTGTCCCTAGCGGGAGTGGTGGCCAAGAGACCCAGTACTTC. This gives the protein CSVPSGSGGQETQYF.

The V gene is TRBV11-2, the J gene TRBJ2-7, with 9 bases identical to TRBD2. This CDR3 region has 15 residues. Unmatched junction bases numbered 3, after V lost 1 base and J lost 2 bases. From germline, CDR1 is SGHAT and CDR2 FQNNGV. The CDR3 bases are TGTGCCAGCAGCTTAGGGGGCGGGAGGGCCTACGAGCAGTACTTC. Encoded protein: CASSLGGGRAYEQYF.